This TCR beta chain was obtained from a study of graft-versus-host responses after intestinal transplantation. Study overall: The study gave all recipients anti-thymocyte globulin induction, then tacrolimus and steroids for approximately 3 years.

Study conclusions and caveats: Recipient bone marrow held GvH clones, some seen earlier in ileum or blood. Allograft clonal ratios (graft-versus-host to host-versus-graft) were high in patients who had graft-donor T cell macrochimerism.

Produced via immunoSEQ multiplex PCR; TCRdb's table is partial and in-frame only. The data contain about 54,000 clones, 91% of them singletons. Remarks on this clone: Its antigen is currently unknown.

This TCR derives from a human patient who received an intestinal transplant, so some T cells may come from the graft donor. This material consisted of PBMCs, taken approximately 660 days after intestinal transplant.

Here the CDR3 DNA reads TGTGCCAGCAGCCAAGGAGATCTAGCGGGGGTCTACGAGCAGTACTTC. This gives the protein CASSQGDLAGVYEQYF. This sequence joins TRBV4-2 and TRBJ2-7; 10 bases are shared with TRBD2. There are 16 residues in the CDR3. The ends lost 1 base at V and 3 bases at J; junction bases unmatched: 6. The V gene's germline CDR1 is LGHNA and CDR2 YNFKEQ.